These 2 T cell receptor beta chains originate from one sample sequenced in a study of T cells in narcolepsy. Measured with immunoSEQ multiplex PCR; TCRdb has only the in-frame clones, and not every one. The table includes around 27,000 clones, approximately 80% detected once. Sequenced sample: CD45RA- memory CD4+ T cells from PBMCs. The receptors come from a human donor with narcolepsy.

The rearrangement uses TRBV15 and TRBJ2-1; D unclear. This CDR3 contains 15 residues. Germline V gene sequence: CDR1 LNHNV, CDR2 YYDKDF (reference sequence). V lost 3 bases and J lost 5, with 14 bases in between. Written as DNA, the CDR3 is TGTGCCACCAGCAGCCCATGGGAATTCAACAATGAGCAGTTCTTC. Translation: CATSSPWEFNNEQFF.

J is TRBJ2-1 and V is TRBV5-6, with 14 bases fitting TRBD2. The length of the CDR3 is 15 residues. Germline V lookup: CDR1 SGHDT, CDR2 YYEEEE. V shed 5 bases, J shed 9 bases, and the junction held 7 bases outside the gene matches. The CDR3 is CASSYGLAGGIEQFF. The CDR3 nucleotides are TGTGCCAGCAGTTATGGACTAGCGGGAGGTATTGAGCAGTTCTTC.